The 32 T cell receptor beta chains listed next were all sequenced from one sample in a study of CD8 T cells in Susac syndrome. The RNA, 0.5 to 1 ug, was put through reverse transcription using random hexamers. TCRdb re-analysed the immunoSEQ multiplex PCR reads in MiXCR, keeping a single row per CDR3 protein. Seen here are about 300,000 distinct CDR3 sequences, 89% observed once, and the top ten hold 0.18%. Input material: CD8+ T cells from PBMCs. The receptors originated from a human donor with multiple sclerosis.

The chain recombines TRBV24-1 with TRBJ2-3; D ambiguous. The CDR3 runs to 15 residues. The germline V gene has CDR1 KGHDR and CDR2 SFDVKD. V was cut by 7 bases and J by 2 bases, with 15 bases left in between. The CDR3 spells CATSQVGGLTDTQYF. The CDR3 DNA sequence: TGTGCCACCAGCCAGGTAGGCGGTCTCACAGATACGCAGTATTTT.

The chain employs TRBV19 and TRBJ2-1; D possibly matches TRBD1 or TRBD2 (6 bases each). Germline V gives CDR1 LNHDA, CDR2 SQIVND (reference sequence). CDR3 length: 12 residues. The V end was cut by 10 bases, the J end by 7 bases, with 14 bases between. The CDR3 sequence is CATKWGANEQFF. For the CDR3, the DNA is TGTGCCACAAAATGGGGGGCAAATGAGCAGTTCTTC.

V usage is TRBV19 and J usage is TRBJ2-1; perhaps TRBD2 as D (7 bases). This CDR3 comprises 13 residues. Per the germline V gene, CDR1 is LNHDA and CDR2 is SQIVND (reference sequence). Trimming took off 4 bases at V and 10 bases at J, with 14 bases between the two ends. Here the CDR3 reads CASSSGGLGEQFF. DNA of the CDR3: TGTGCCAGTAGTAGCGGGGGCTTAGGGGAGCAGTTCTTC. Filled out from reference TRBV19 and TRBJ2-1, the complete variable domain reads DGGITQSPKYLFRKEGQNVTLSCEQNLNHDAMYWYRQDPGQGLRLIYYSQIVNDFQKGDIAEGYSVSREKKESFPLTVTSAQKNPTAFYLCASSSGGLGEQFFGPGTRLTVL.

The chain recombines TRBV12-3 or TRBV12-4 with TRBJ2-7; perhaps TRBD2 as D (5 bases). This CDR3 is built from 13 residues. The germline V and J ends were trimmed by 6 bases and 0 bases, with 9 bases remaining between them. Here the CDR3 reads CASRPGDSYEQYF. The CDR3 nucleotides are TGTGCCAGCAGACCCGGGGACTCCTACGAGCAGTACTTC.

This clonotype has a single count. J is TRBJ2-7 and V is TRBV12-3 or TRBV12-4; 11 positions agree with TRBD2. This CDR3 has 15 residues. The V and J ends lost 2 bases and 2 bases, in that order; junction bases with no gene match: 2. The CDR3 region is CASSLLAGGAYEQYF. For the CDR3, the DNA is TGTGCCAGCAGTTTACTAGCGGGAGGAGCCTACGAGCAGTACTTC.

The rearrangement joins TRBV9 to TRBJ1-1; D ambiguous. The CDR3 sequence is 14 residues long. The germline V and J ends were trimmed by 3 bases and 5 bases, with 14 bases remaining between them. Germline V CDR1 and CDR2: SGDLS, YYNGEE. CDR3 region: CASSATDYLTEAFF. As DNA, the CDR3 is TGTGCCAGCAGCGCGACCGACTATCTAACTGAAGCTTTCTTT.

V is TRBV15 and J is TRBJ1-4; D unresolved. The germline V gene encodes CDR1 LNHNV and CDR2 YYDKDF (reference sequence). The V and J ends lost 0 bases and 6 bases respectively, with 8 bases between them. The CDR3 spans 14 residues. The CDR3 here is CATSRDFGDEKLFF. CDR3 nucleotide sequence: TGTGCCACCAGCAGAGATTTCGGGGATGAAAAACTGTTTTTT. Full variable domain (remainder filled in from reference TRBV15 and TRBJ1-4): DAMVIQNPRYQVTQFGKPVTLSCSQTLNHNVMYWYQQKSSQAPKLLFHYYDKDFNNEADTPDNFQSRRPNTSFCFLDIRSPGLGDTAMYLCATSRDFGDEKLFFGSGTQLSVL.

The chain couples TRBV6-1 to TRBJ2-7; D may be TRBD1 (5 bases). CDR1 is MNHNS and CDR2 is SASEGT in the germline V gene. Deletions cut 4 bases from V and 4 bases from J, with 11 bases between. The CDR3 is 13 residues long. This CDR3 is CASSVRQIYEQYF. The CDR3 DNA follows: TGTGCCAGCAGTGTCCGACAGATATACGAGCAGTACTTC.

This chain links TRBV2 with TRBJ2-5; maybe TRBD1 (6 bases). With 1 base removed from V and 1 base from J, the gap between germline ends came to 10 bases. The CDR3 totals 15 residues. Germline V gene data show CDR1 as SNHLY and CDR2 as FYNNEI. The CDR3 nucleotides are TGTGCCAGCAGTGAAGGGAACAGGGTCCAAGAGACCCAGTACTTC. Protein: CASSEGNRVQETQYF. The entire variable domain, with the rest obtained from reference TRBV2 and TRBJ2-5, is as follows: EPEVTQTPSHQVTQMGQEVILRCVPISNHLYFYWYRQILGQKVEFLVSFYNNEISEKSEIFDDQFSVERPDGSNFTLKIRSTKLEDSAMYFCASSEGNRVQETQYFGPGTRLLVL.

This sequence joins TRBV29-1 and TRBJ2-3; 10 bases agree with TRBD2. The germline gives CDR1 SQVTM, CDR2 ANQGSEA. V was pared by 1 base and J by 2 bases, with 6 bases of the junction left unmatched. This CDR3 region has 16 residues. CDR3 loop: CSVEASGSPATDTQYF. The CDR3 DNA follows: TGCAGCGTTGAAGCTAGCGGGAGCCCCGCCACAGATACGCAGTATTTT.

V and J are TRBV6-6 and TRBJ1-1; no definite D call. Germline assignment: CDR1 MNHNY and CDR2 SVGAGI (reference sequence). Deletions cut 7 bases from V and 7 bases from J, with 13 bases between. The CDR3 covers 12 residues. CDR3 DNA sequence: TGTGCCAGCAACGGCGGAAGTTTTGAAGCTTTCTTT. Protein: CASNGGSFEAFF.

The rearrangement links TRBV27 to TRBJ1-5, with D unresolved. Trimming took 0 bases from V and 0 from J, leaving 3 bases between them. The germline gives CDR1 MNHEY, CDR2 SMNVEV (reference sequence). The CDR3 is 14 amino acids. The CDR3 loop is CASSLSYSNQPQHF. The DNA for the CDR3 is TGTGCCAGCAGTTTATCTTATAGCAATCAGCCCCAGCATTTT.

The gene calls are TRBV29-1 and TRBJ1-1; D is uncertain. Trimming cost V 2 bases and J 0 bases, with 10 bases left between them. This CDR3 has 14 residues. CDR1 and CDR2 from the germline V gene are SQVTM and ANQGSEA. Written as DNA, the CDR3 is TGCAGCGTTGAAAGGCGGCAGGTGAACACTGAAGCTTTCTTT. Protein: CSVERRQVNTEAFF.

V is TRBV23-1 and J is TRBJ2-5; D is perhaps TRBD1 (6 bases). TRBV23-1 is flagged as an ORF with uncertain function. The CDR3 covers 15 residues. Deletions cut 1 base from V and 5 bases from J, with 14 bases between. CDR3 residues: CASSQLTGPRETQYF. The CDR3 coding sequence is TGCGCCAGCAGTCAATTGACAGGCCCTCGGGAGACCCAGTACTTC.

This chain uses TRBV29-1 with TRBJ2-7; 8 nucleotides match TRBD1. This CDR3 comprises 13 residues. The V gene's germline CDR1 is SQVTM and CDR2 ANQGSEA. Trimming removed 2 bases from V and 3 bases from J; junction bases left unmatched: 3. Written as DNA, the CDR3 is TGCAGCGTTGAAAATACAGGGGGCTACGAGCAGTACTTC. Its protein product is CSVENTGGYEQYF.

This clonotype has a single count. At one boundary the junction diverges from the germline segment, which might be a read error. V usage is TRBV7-7 and J usage is TRBJ2-1; D is unresolved. This CDR3 has 14 amino acids. From germline, CDR1 is SSHAT and CDR2 FNYEAQ (reference sequence). CDR3 in DNA: TGTGCTAGCAGCAAATACAGTCGCCCGAATGAGCAGTTCTTC. Protein: CASSKYSRPNEQFF.

The rearrangement links TRBV2 to TRBJ2-1; 9 bases map to TRBD2. The CDR3 contains 13 residues. With V trimmed by 8 bases and J by 9 bases, 8 bases remained unmatched. Germline V gene data show CDR1 as SNHLY and CDR2 as FYNNEI. The CDR3 loop reads CASYGTSHFEQFF. CDR3 nucleotide sequence: TGTGCCAGCTACGGGACTAGCCACTTTGAGCAGTTCTTC.

The CDR3 region is CASSLYAGSGSEAFF. The DNA of the CDR3 is TGTGCCAGCAGTTTATACGCAGGGTCCGGCTCTGAAGCTTTCTTT. The chain combines TRBV27 with TRBJ1-1; maybe TRBD1 (5 bases). V was clipped by 1 base and J by 6 bases, with 15 bases between them. This CDR3 spans 15 amino acids. Per the germline V gene, CDR1 is MNHEY and CDR2 is SMNVEV (reference sequence).

The V and J genes are TRBV2 and TRBJ1-2; possible D gene TRBD1, 5 bases. The V gene's germline CDR1 is SNHLY and CDR2 FYNNEI. V was pared by 6 bases and J by 4 bases, with 18 bases between. This CDR3 is 15 amino acids long. In nucleotides, the CDR3 is TGTGCCAGCAGAGAAACGACAGCGCGGGGCTATGGCTACACCTTC. It encodes CASRETTARGYGYTF. Full variable domain (outside the CDR3, taken from reference TRBV2 and TRBJ1-2): EPEVTQTPSHQVTQMGQEVILRCVPISNHLYFYWYRQILGQKVEFLVSFYNNEISEKSEIFDDQFSVERPDGSNFTLKIRSTKLEDSAMYFCASRETTARGYGYTFGSGTRLTVV.

This clonotype was counted a single time. V usage is TRBV7-3 and J usage is TRBJ2-7, with D perhaps matching TRBD1 (6 bases). The germline gives CDR1 SGHTA, CDR2 FQGTGA. The V and J ends lost 2 bases and 7 bases respectively, with 15 bases between them. This CDR3 is built from 14 residues. CDR3 in amino acids: CASSLSGPRGEQYF. The CDR3 DNA follows: TGTGCCAGCAGCTTATCGGGGCCTAGGGGGGAGCAGTACTTC.

This clonotype was counted only a few times. This chain uses TRBV30 with TRBJ2-7; D is possibly TRBD2 (6 bases). V dropped 0 bases and J dropped 3 bases, with 9 bases sitting between them. The CDR3 covers 13 residues. Per germline, CDR1 GTSNPN and CDR2 SVGIG (reference sequence). The CDR3 here is CAWSVGGDYEQYF. In DNA, the CDR3 is TGTGCCTGGAGTGTAGGAGGGGACTACGAGCAGTACTTC.

This clonotype has just a few counts. The chain couples TRBV7-8 to TRBJ2-1; the D is unclear. The germline gives CDR1 SGHVS, CDR2 FQNEAQ. V gave up 0 bases and J gave up 5 bases, with 2 bases separating them. CDR3 length: 12 amino acids. In DNA, the CDR3 is TGTGCCAGCAGCTTAGCCAACAATGAGCAGTTCTTC. This codes for CASSLANNEQFF. Full variable domain (rest looked up from reference TRBV7-8 and TRBJ2-1): GAGVSQSPRYKVAKRGQDVALRCDPISGHVSLFWYQQALGQGPEFLTYFQNEAQLDKSGLPSDRFFAERPEGSVSTLKIQRTQQEDSAVYLCASSLANNEQFFGPGTRLTVL.

J is TRBJ2-6 and V is TRBV4-3, with D perhaps TRBD1 or TRBD2 (5 bases each). Trimming removed 0 bases from V and 1 base from J, with 13 bases in between. CDR1 and CDR2 from the germline V gene are LGHNA and YSLEER. This CDR3 is 18 amino acids long. The CDR3 region has the DNA TGCGCCAGCAGCCAAGATCTGGGACGCTCATCTGGGGCCAACGTCCTGACTTTC. It codes for CASSQDLGRSSGANVLTF.

This chain joins TRBV6-2 or TRBV6-3 and TRBJ1-5; D might be TRBD1 (6 bases). Looked up from germline, CDR1 is MNHEY and CDR2 is SVGEGT. This CDR3 spans 12 amino acids. V gave up 8 bases and J gave up 6 bases, with 11 bases separating them. The CDR3 reads CASGGAGQPQHF. The CDR3 DNA follows: TGTGCCAGCGGGGGCGCGGGTCAGCCCCAGCATTTT.

The chain employs TRBV28 and TRBJ2-7; D perhaps matches TRBD2 (5 bases). Germline values: CDR1 MDHEN, CDR2 SYDVKM. Trimming shortened V by 5 bases and J by 3 bases, and 17 bases separated the two germline ends. CDR3 length: 15 residues. The CDR3 loop is CASSPPTGILYEQYF. CDR3 DNA: TGTGCCAGCAGTCCCCCCACCGGGATACTCTACGAGCAGTACTTC.

The chain couples TRBV13 to TRBJ2-5, with D maybe TRBD2 (6 bases). Deletions cut 4 bases from V and 5 bases from J, with 17 bases between. The CDR3 has 15 amino acids. Germline CDR1 PRHDT, CDR2 FYEKMQ (reference sequence). As DNA, the CDR3 is TGTGCCAGCAGCTCCGCGACCGGTGCGGGGGAGACCCAGTACTTC. It codes for CASSSATGAGETQYF.

The chain has TRBV29-1 and TRBJ1-1, with D unclear. Germline V gene data show CDR1 as SQVTM and CDR2 as ANQGSEA. This CDR3 comprises 14 residues. Trimming pared 0 bases from V and 1 base from J, leaving 9 bases between. DNA for the CDR3: TGCAGCGTTGAAGATGGTCTCGGGAACACTGAAGCTTTCTTT. This translates into CSVEDGLGNTEAFF.

This rearrangement joins TRBV30 to TRBJ1-5, with 7 bases that match TRBD1. Germline V gene sequence: CDR1 GTSNPN, CDR2 SVGIG (reference sequence). V was clipped by 2 bases and J by 4 bases; unmatched bases: 14. The CDR3 is 17 residues long. In nucleotides, the CDR3 is TGTGCCTGGAGTCTCCCCACCTTGACAGGGCGGAATCAGCCCCAGCATTTT. It codes for CAWSLPTLTGRNQPQHF. The variable domain in full, completed from reference TRBV30 and TRBJ1-5, reads SQTIHQWPATLVQPVGSPLSLECTVEGTSNPNLYWYRQAAGRGLQLLFYSVGIGQISSEVPQNLSASRPQDRQFILSSKKLLLSDSGFYLCAWSLPTLTGRNQPQHFGDGTRLSIL.

The chain employs TRBV7-9 and TRBJ2-7; the match to TRBD2 covers 8 bases. The CDR3 is made up of 13 amino acids. The ends lost 11 bases at V and 6 bases at J; junction bases unmatched: 12. Germline-derived CDR1 and CDR2 are SEHNR and FQNEAQ (reference sequence). CDR3 amino acids: CASAGGQPGEQYF. The CDR3 DNA reads as TGTGCCTCCGCGGGGGGCCAGCCTGGCGAGCAGTACTTC.

The rearrangement joins TRBV20-1 to TRBJ2-1; D not resolved. Trimming removed 5 bases at V and 6 bases at J, with 20 bases between. Germline V gene sequence: CDR1 DFQATT, CDR2 SNEGSKA (reference sequence). The CDR3 runs 15 residues. CDR3 bases: TGCAGTGCTCAAGAGGTCCCCAGGTGGGGCAATGAGCAGTTCTTC. Protein sequence: CSAQEVPRWGNEQFF.

The chain joins TRBV5-6 to TRBJ2-7; 10 bases align to TRBD1. Germline V CDR1 and CDR2: SGHDT, YYEEEE. With 0 bases clipped from V and 2 bases from J, the junction kept 5 bases outside the gene matches. CDR3 size: 16 residues. The CDR3 loop is CASSLEGQGPPYEQYF. The CDR3 nucleotides are TGTGCCAGCAGCTTGGAGGGACAGGGGCCCCCCTACGAGCAGTACTTC.

The rearrangement uses TRBV4-3 and TRBJ2-1; 7 bases fit TRBD2. Losses at the gene ends were 1 base for V and 2 bases for J; bases not matched to a gene: 11. This CDR3 region has 18 residues. Germline V gene sequence: CDR1 LGHNA, CDR2 YSLEER. The CDR3 region has the DNA TGCGCCAGCAGCCAAGCAGGACTAGAACACTTGGCCTACAATGAGCAGTTCTTC. Encoded protein: CASSQAGLEHLAYNEQFF.